Listed below are T cell receptor beta chains from one sample, sequenced in a study of shared clonotypes between healthy human individuals. Method: immunoSEQ multiplex PCR; TCRdb's copy keeps in-frame clones and lacks some. The profile shows under 2,500,000 clones, roughly 95% of them singletons. Sequencing input: naive CD4+ T cells sorted from blood. The receptor source for this set is a man aged 18-30 years in good health. Each CDR3 is given with its conserved first and last residue. A D gene is named only where the DNA matches it firmly. A clone size is listed for some rows: how often the clone was seen (once, few, many), or a class if it is expanded.

j_call,clone_size,v_call,d_call,cdr3_nt,cdr3_aa
TRBJ2-5,NA,TRBV18,NA,TGTGCCAGCTCACCATGGGGTGACAGCAAGGCACAAGAGACCCAGTACTTC,CASSPWGDSKAQETQYF
TRBJ2-5,NA,TRBV4-2,NA,TGTGCCAGCAGCCAAGATATCCGCATGGGCCAGTACTTC,CASSQDIRMGQYF
TRBJ1-1,NA,TRBV28,NA,TGTGCCAGCAGTTTAGCGACAACGAACACTGAAGCTTTCTTT,CASSLATTNTEAFF
TRBJ2-1,NA,TRBV11-2,NA,TGTGCCAGCAGCTTAGCGGCGGGAAGTGAGCAGTTCTTC,CASSLAAGSEQFF
TRBJ2-1,NA,TRBV11-2,TRBD1,TGTGCCAGCAGCTTAGTCCCAGCAGGGGGCGCGGTGAATGAGCAGTTCTTC,CASSLVPAGGAVNEQFF
TRBJ2-5,NA,TRBV6-6,NA,TGTGCCAGCAGTTACCGGGCGGAGACCCAGTACTTC,CASSYRAETQYF
TRBJ2-2,NA,TRBV10-2,NA,TGCGCCAGCAGGGAATCAAACACCGGGGAGCTGTTTTTT,CASRESNTGELFF
TRBJ2-7,NA,TRBV5-8,NA,TGTGCCAGCAGCAAGCACGAGACTCCCCTCTACGAGCAGTACTTC,CASSKHETPLYEQYF
TRBJ2-3,NA,TRBV5-8,NA,TGTGCCGGATGGGGGGTCCCTTCCAGCACAGATACGCAGTATTTT,CAGWGVPSSTDTQYF
TRBJ1-6,NA,TRBV19,NA,TGTGCCAGTAGCCTCGGGCTGACCGGTCCTCAAAATTCACCCCTCCACTTT,CASSLGLTGPQNSPLHF
TRBJ2-3,NA,TRBV28,TRBD1,TGTGCCAGCAGTTTCCAGAAAAGACAGGGGATTGATACGCAGTATTTT,CASSFQKRQGIDTQYF
TRBJ2-3,NA,TRBV19,TRBD1,TGTGCCAGTGGGACAGGGGGGTCCAGCACAGATACGCAGTATTTT,CASGTGGSSTDTQYF
TRBJ1-2,NA,TRBV4-3,TRBD1,TGCGCCAGCAGCCAATCCAGACAGGGAGAGTATGGCTACACCTTC,CASSQSRQGEYGYTF
TRBJ2-7,NA,TRBV30,NA,TGTGCCTGGAGTAGGGCCGCCGAGCAGTACTTC,CAWSRAAEQYF
TRBJ2-2,NA,TRBV27,NA,TGTGCCAGCAGTTTTGACGGGAACGCCGGGGAGCTGTTTTTT,CASSFDGNAGELFF
TRBJ1-2,NA,TRBV19,NA,TGTGCCAGTAAGGCCGCGGCTAACTATGGCTACACCTTC,CASKAAANYGYTF
TRBJ2-5,NA,TRBV10-2,NA,TGCGCCAGCAGTGACCAGGGGATTGGTGAAAAGACCCAGTACTTC,CASSDQGIGEKTQYF
TRBJ2-7,NA,TRBV7-3,TRBD1,TGTGCCAGCAGCTCCGCGACAGGGGTAAAGCAGTACTTC,CASSSATGVKQYF
TRBJ1-6,NA,TRBV10-3,TRBD1,TGTGCCATCAGTGAAGGACAGGGGGCAAATTCACCCCTCCACTTT,CAISEGQGANSPLHF
TRBJ2-1,few,TRBV4-1,NA,TGCGCCAGCAGCCAAGATCCGGCGGCCAGCTCCTACAATGAGCAGTTCTTC,CASSQDPAASSYNEQFF
TRBJ2-1,NA,TRBV21-1,NA,TGTGCCAGCAGCAAAGTAAGGGGGCGGGATGAGCAGTTCTTC,CASSKVRGRDEQFF
TRBJ2-7,NA,TRBV10-3,NA,TGTGCCATCAGTGTACCCCAAGCCGAGCAGTACTTC,CAISVPQAEQYF
TRBJ2-5,NA,TRBV30,TRBD2,TGTGCCTGGAGTCGGACTAGCGGGAGTATAATCGAGACCCAGTACTTC,CAWSRTSGSIIETQYF
TRBJ2-3,NA,TRBV19,TRBD2,TGTGCCAGTAGATCTAGCGGGAGAACAGATACGCAGTATTTT,CASRSSGRTDTQYF
TRBJ2-5,NA,TRBV6-1,NA,TGTGCCAGCAGGGGGGAGGCAGGGCCACAAGAGACCCAGTACTTC,CASRGEAGPQETQYF
TRBJ2-1,NA,TRBV5-4,TRBD2,TGTGCCAGCAGCGGGGTCCCACTAGCGGGGGACCGCTCCTACAATGAGCAGTTCTTC,CASSGVPLAGDRSYNEQFF
TRBJ1-4,NA,TRBV6-1,NA,TGTGCCAGCAGAAAGGGGGGATCTGGTGAAAAACTGTTTTTT,CASRKGGSGEKLFF
TRBJ2-3,NA,TRBV7-9,TRBD2,TGTGCCAGCAGCTTACTAGCGGCGACAGATACGCAGTATTTT,CASSLLAATDTQYF
TRBJ2-3,NA,TRBV6-5,NA,TGTGCCGGCGTGAGCACAGATACGCAGTATTTT,CAGVSTDTQYF
TRBJ2-5,NA,TRBV11-2,NA,TGTGCCAGCAGCTTAGATCCAGGGGGGCAAGAGACCCAGTACTTC,CASSLDPGGQETQYF
TRBJ1-5,NA,TRBV5-5,NA,TGTGCCAGCAGCTTGGGGTCTAGCAATCAGCCCCAGCATTTT,CASSLGSSNQPQHF
TRBJ1-1,NA,TRBV6-5,NA,TGTGCCAGCAGTTACTCGGGAGCTTCGAACACTGAAGCTTTCTTT,CASSYSGASNTEAFF
TRBJ2-7,NA,TRBV15,TRBD1,TGTGCCACCAGCATCGACAGGGTCGAGCAGTACTTC,CATSIDRVEQYF
TRBJ2-3,NA,TRBV2,NA,TGTGCCAGCAGTGTACTAAGCACACGCACAGATACGCAGTATTTT,CASSVLSTRTDTQYF
TRBJ1-6,once,TRBV28,TRBD1,TGTGCCAGCAGCGTGGGGGGACAGAAAAATTCACCCCTCCACTTT,CASSVGGQKNSPLHF
TRBJ1-5,NA,TRBV10-3,TRBD1,TGTGCCATCAGTGAGTCAGACAGGGACAATCAGCCCCAGCATTTT,CAISESDRDNQPQHF
TRBJ1-2,NA,TRBV11-2,NA,TGTGCCAGCAGCTCGTCTTGGGTGGGCGGCTACACCTTC,CASSSSWVGGYTF
TRBJ2-5,NA,TRBV6-6,TRBD2,TGTGCCAGCAAGGCGGGGGGGGGAGAGACCCAGTACTTC,CASKAGGGETQYF
TRBJ2-1,NA,TRBV4-1,TRBD2,TGCGCCAGCAGCCAGGTAGTGGCTAGCGGGAGCGGTGGCAATGAGCAGTTCTTC,CASSQVVASGSGGNEQFF
TRBJ2-5,NA,TRBV5-1,TRBD1,TGCGCCAGCAGCTTCCGGACAGGGGAAGAGACCCAGTACTTC,CASSFRTGEETQYF
TRBJ1-1,NA,TRBV10-2,TRBD1,TGCGCCAGCAGGGGGGGCGGGACAGGGGTAAACACTGAAGCTTTCTTT,CASRGGGTGVNTEAFF
TRBJ2-5,NA,TRBV30,TRBD2,TGTGCCTGGAAGGGGAAGCGGGAGCAAGAGACCCAGTACTTC,CAWKGKREQETQYF
TRBJ2-7,NA,TRBV6-6,NA,TGTGCCAGCAGTTACGGCACCTACGAGCAGTACTTC,CASSYGTYEQYF
TRBJ1-2,NA,TRBV30,NA,TGTGCCTGGAGCCGGGGAAGCTATGGCTACACCTTC,CAWSRGSYGYTF
TRBJ2-7,once,TRBV10-1,NA,TGCGCCACCAGGGGGGGAGCCCGCGAGCAGTACTTC,CATRGGAREQYF
TRBJ2-4,once,TRBV15,NA,TGTGCCACCGCCCGAGGAGGATCCAAAAACATTCAGTACTTC,CATARGGSKNIQYF
TRBJ2-5,NA,TRBV18,NA,TGTGCCAGCTCGGCGGCGGGACTCCAAGAGACCCAGTACTTC,CASSAAGLQETQYF
TRBJ1-2,NA,TRBV7-2,TRBD1,TGTGCCAGCAGCGGAGGGACAGGGATCTACTATGGCTACACCTTC,CASSGGTGIYYGYTF
TRBJ1-6,once,TRBV6-5,NA,TGTGCCAGCGGACGGGAGCTAAATAATTCACCCCTCCACTTT,CASGRELNNSPLHF
TRBJ2-1,NA,TRBV6-1,NA,TGTGCCAGCAGTAATGTTCGTGGGCAGTTCTTC,CASSNVRGQFF
TRBJ2-1,NA,TRBV4-2,NA,TGTGCCAGCAGCCAAACTACGGTAGGGCTTAGTGGGGAGCAGTTCTTC,CASSQTTVGLSGEQFF
TRBJ2-3,NA,TRBV5-5,NA,TGTGCCAGCAGCTTTAACAGCATAAGCACAGATACGCAGTATTTT,CASSFNSISTDTQYF
TRBJ2-5,NA,TRBV5-1,TRBD2,TGCGCCAGCAGCCTGTTTCCAGCGGGGGAGACCCAGTACTTC,CASSLFPAGETQYF
TRBJ1-1,NA,TRBV6-5,NA,TGTGCCAGCAGTCTCGGGTTGGGCACTGAAGCTTTCTTT,CASSLGLGTEAFF
TRBJ1-2,NA,TRBV27,NA,TGTGCCAGCAGTTTCTCTGGCAACTATGGCTACACCTTC,CASSFSGNYGYTF
TRBJ2-1,NA,TRBV2,NA,TGTGCCAGCAGTGAATTGGCGCCGGCCTACAATGAGCAGTTCTTC,CASSELAPAYNEQFF
TRBJ1-2,NA,TRBV10-3,NA,TGTGCCATCAGTGACCCGATCGACTATGGCTACACCTTC,CAISDPIDYGYTF
TRBJ2-7,NA,TRBV7-2,TRBD1,TGTGCCAGCAGCTTAACCGGGACAGGGTCTTACGAGCAGTACTTC,CASSLTGTGSYEQYF